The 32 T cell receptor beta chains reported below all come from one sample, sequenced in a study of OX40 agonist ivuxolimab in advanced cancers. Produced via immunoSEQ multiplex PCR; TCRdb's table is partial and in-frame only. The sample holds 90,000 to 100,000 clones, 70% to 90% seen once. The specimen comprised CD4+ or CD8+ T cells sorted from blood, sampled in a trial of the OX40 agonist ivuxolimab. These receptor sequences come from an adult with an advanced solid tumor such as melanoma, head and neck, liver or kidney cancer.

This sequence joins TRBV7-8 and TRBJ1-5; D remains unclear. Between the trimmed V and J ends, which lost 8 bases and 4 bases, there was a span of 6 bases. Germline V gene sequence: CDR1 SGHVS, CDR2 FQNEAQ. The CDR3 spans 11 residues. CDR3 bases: TGTGCCAGCGGAGGGAATCAGCCCCAGCATTTT. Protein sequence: CASGGNQPQHF.

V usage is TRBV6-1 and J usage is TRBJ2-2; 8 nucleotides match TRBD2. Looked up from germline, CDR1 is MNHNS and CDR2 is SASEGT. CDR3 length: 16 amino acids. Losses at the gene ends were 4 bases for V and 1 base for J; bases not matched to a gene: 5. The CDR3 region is CASSVRTSRNTGELFF. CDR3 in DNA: TGTGCCAGCAGTGTCCGGACTAGCCGGAACACCGGGGAGCTGTTTTTT.

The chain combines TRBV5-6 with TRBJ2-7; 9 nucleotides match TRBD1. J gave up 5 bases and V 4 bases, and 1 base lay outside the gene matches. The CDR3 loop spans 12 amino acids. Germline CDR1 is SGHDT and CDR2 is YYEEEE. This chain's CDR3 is CASSGQGNEQYF. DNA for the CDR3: TGTGCCAGCAGCGGACAGGGGAACGAGCAGTACTTC.

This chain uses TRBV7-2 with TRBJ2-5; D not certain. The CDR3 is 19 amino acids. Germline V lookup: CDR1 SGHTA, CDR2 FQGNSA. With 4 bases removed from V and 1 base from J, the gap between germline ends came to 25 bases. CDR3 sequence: CASSSDGPRGIHFQETQYF. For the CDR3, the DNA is TGTGCCAGCAGCTCGGACGGGCCCCGCGGTATACACTTCCAAGAGACCCAGTACTTC.

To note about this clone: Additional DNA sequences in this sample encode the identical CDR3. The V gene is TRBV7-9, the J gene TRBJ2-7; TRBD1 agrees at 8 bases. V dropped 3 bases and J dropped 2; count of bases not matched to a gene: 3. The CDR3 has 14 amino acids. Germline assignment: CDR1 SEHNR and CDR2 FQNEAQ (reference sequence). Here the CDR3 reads CASSFGTGPYEQYF. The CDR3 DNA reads TGTGCCAGCAGCTTCGGGACAGGCCCCTACGAGCAGTACTTC.

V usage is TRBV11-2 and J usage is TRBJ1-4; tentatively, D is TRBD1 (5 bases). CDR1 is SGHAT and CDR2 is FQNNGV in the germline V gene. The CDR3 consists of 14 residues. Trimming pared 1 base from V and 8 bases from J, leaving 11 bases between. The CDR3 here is CASSLGRVGEKLFF. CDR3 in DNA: TGTGCCAGCAGCTTAGGCAGGGTTGGGGAAAAACTGTTTTTT.

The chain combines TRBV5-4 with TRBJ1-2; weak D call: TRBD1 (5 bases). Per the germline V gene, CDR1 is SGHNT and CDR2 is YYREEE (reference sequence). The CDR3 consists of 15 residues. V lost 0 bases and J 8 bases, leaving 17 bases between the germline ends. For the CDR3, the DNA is TGTGCCAGCAGCTTGGATCGGGAAGGGGCTACCGGCTACACCTTC. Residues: CASSLDREGATGYTF.

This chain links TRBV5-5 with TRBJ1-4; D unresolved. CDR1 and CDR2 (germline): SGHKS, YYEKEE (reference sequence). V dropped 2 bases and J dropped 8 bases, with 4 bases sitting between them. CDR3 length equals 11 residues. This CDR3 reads CASSFREKLFF. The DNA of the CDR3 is TGTGCCAGCAGCTTCCGGGAAAAACTGTTTTTT.

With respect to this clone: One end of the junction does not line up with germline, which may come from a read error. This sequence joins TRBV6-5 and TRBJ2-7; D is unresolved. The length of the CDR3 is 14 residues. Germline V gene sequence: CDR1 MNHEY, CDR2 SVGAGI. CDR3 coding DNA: TGTGCCATCAGTGAGTTGAGCAGCCCCTACGAGCAGTACTTC. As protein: CAISELSSPYEQYF.

Written as DNA, the CDR3 is TGCGCCAGCAGCTTTAGCTCAGGGAATTACGAGCAGTACTTC. It is translated as CASSFSSGNYEQYF. This chain joins TRBV5-1 and TRBJ2-7; perhaps TRBD1 as D (5 bases). The CDR3 contains 14 residues. The V gene's germline CDR1 is SGHRS and CDR2 YFSETQ. V was shortened by 2 bases and J by 4 bases, with 13 bases between the two germline ends.

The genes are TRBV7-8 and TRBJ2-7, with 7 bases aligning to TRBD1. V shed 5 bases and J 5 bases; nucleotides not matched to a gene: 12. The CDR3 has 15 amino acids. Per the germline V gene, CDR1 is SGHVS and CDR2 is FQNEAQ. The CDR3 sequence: CASSPYRGKRDEQYF. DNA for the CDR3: TGTGCCAGCAGCCCATACAGGGGAAAAAGGGACGAGCAGTACTTC.

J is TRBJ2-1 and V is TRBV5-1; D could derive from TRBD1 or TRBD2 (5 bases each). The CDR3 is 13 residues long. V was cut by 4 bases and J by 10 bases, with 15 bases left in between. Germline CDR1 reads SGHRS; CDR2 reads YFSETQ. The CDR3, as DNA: TGCGCCAGCAGCCGGGACGGAGAACGGGAGCAGTTCTTC. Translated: CASSRDGEREQFF. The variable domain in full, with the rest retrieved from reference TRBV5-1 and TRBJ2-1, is KAGVTQTPRYLIKTRGQQVTLSCSPISGHRSVSWYQQTPGQGLQFLFEYFSETQRNKGNFPGRFSGRQFSNSRSEMNVSTLELGDSALYLCASSRDGEREQFFGPGTRLTVL.

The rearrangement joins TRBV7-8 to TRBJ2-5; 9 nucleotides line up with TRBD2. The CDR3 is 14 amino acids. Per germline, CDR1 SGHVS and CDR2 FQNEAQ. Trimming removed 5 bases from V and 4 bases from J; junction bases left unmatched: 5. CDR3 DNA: TGTGCCAGCAGCCAGACTAGCGGCATAGAGACCCAGTACTTC. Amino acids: CASSQTSGIETQYF.

The DNA for the CDR3 is TGTGCCAGCAGTGGCGGTAGCGGAAACACCGGGGAGCTGTTTTTT. Translation: CASSGGSGNTGELFF. The chain recombines TRBV2 with TRBJ2-2; maybe TRBD2 (6 bases). The V end lost 4 bases, the J end lost 2 bases, and 11 bases lay between the germline ends. The CDR3 contains 15 residues. Germline lookup yields CDR1 SNHLY and CDR2 FYNNEI.

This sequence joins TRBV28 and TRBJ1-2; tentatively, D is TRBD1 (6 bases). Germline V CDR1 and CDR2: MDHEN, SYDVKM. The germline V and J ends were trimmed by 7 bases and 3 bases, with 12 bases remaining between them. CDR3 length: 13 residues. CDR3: CASTVGGDYGYTF. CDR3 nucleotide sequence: TGTGCCAGCACCGTAGGGGGGGACTATGGCTACACCTTC.

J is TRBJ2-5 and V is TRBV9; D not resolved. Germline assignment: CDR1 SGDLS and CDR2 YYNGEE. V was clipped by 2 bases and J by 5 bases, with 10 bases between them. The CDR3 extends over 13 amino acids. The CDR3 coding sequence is TGTGCCAGCAGCGTTTCCCCCACTGAGACCCAGTACTTC. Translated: CASSVSPTETQYF.

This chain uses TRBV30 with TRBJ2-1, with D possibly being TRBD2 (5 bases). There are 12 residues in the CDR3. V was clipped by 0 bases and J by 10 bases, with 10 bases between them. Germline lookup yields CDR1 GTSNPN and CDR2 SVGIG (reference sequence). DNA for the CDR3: TGTGCCTGGAGTGTACGAGCGGCCGAGCAGTTCTTC. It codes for CAWSVRAAEQFF. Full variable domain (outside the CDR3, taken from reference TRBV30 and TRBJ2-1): SQTIHQWPATLVQPVGSPLSLECTVEGTSNPNLYWYRQAAGRGLQLLFYSVGIGQISSEVPQNLSASRPQDRQFILSSKKLLLSDSGFYLCAWSVRAAEQFFGPGTRLTVL.

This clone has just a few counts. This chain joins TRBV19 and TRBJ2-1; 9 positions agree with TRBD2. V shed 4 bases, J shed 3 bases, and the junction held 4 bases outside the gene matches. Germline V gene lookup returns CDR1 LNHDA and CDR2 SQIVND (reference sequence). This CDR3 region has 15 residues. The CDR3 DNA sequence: TGTGCCAGTAGTACTATGACTAGCGGCTACAATGAGCAGTTCTTC. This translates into CASSTMTSGYNEQFF.

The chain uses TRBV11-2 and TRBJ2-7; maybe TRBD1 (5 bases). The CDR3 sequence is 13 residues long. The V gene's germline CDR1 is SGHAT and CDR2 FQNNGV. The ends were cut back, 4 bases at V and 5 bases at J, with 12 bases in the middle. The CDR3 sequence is CASSSPGFHEQYF. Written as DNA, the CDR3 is TGTGCCAGCAGCTCCCCAGGGTTCCACGAGCAGTACTTC.

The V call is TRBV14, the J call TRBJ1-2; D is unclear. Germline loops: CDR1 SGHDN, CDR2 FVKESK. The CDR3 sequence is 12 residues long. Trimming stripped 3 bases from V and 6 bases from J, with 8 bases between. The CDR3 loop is CASSQGTDGYTF. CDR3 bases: TGTGCCAGCAGCCAGGGAACAGATGGCTACACCTTC. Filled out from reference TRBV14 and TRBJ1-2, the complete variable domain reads EAGVTQFPSHSVIEKGQTVTLRCDPISGHDNLYWYRRVMGKEIKFLLHFVKESKQDESGMPNNRFLAERTGGTYSTLKVQPAELEDSGVYFCASSQGTDGYTFGSGTRLTVV.

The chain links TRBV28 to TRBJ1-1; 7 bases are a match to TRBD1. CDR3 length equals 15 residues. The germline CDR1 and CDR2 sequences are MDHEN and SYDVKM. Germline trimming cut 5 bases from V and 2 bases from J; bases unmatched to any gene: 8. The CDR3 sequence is CASSPEQGVNTEAFF. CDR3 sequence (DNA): TGTGCCAGCAGTCCTGAGCAGGGGGTTAACACTGAAGCTTTCTTT.

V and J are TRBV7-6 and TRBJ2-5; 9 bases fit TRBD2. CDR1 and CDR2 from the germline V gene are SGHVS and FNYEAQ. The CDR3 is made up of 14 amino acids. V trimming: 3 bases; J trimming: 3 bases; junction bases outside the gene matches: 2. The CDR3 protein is CASSFRTSEETQYF. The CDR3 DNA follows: TGTGCCAGCAGCTTCCGGACTAGCGAAGAGACCCAGTACTTC.

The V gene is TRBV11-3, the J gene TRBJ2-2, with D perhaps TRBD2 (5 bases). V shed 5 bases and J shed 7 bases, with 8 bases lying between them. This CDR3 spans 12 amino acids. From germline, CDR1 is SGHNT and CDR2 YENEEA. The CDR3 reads CASSLRGGELFF. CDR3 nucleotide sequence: TGTGCCAGCAGCCTACGGGGCGGGGAGCTGTTTTTT.

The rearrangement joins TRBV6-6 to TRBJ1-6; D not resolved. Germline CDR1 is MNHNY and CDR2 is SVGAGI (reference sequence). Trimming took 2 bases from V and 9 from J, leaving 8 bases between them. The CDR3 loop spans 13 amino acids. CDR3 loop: CASSYRMGSPLHF. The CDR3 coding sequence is TGTGCCAGCAGTTACAGGATGGGTTCACCCCTCCACTTT.

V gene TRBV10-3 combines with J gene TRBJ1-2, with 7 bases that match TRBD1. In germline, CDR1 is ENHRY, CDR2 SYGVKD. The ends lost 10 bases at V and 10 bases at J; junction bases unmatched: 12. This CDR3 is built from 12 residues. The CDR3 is CATQSPGQSYTF. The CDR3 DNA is TGTGCCACTCAATCCCCGGGACAGTCCTACACCTTC.

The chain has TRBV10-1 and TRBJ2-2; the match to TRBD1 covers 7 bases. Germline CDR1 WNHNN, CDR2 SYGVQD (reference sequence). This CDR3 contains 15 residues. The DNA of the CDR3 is TGCCTCTCCCTCAGACAGGGCCCGAACACCGGGGAGCTGTTTTTT. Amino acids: CLSLRQGPNTGELFF.

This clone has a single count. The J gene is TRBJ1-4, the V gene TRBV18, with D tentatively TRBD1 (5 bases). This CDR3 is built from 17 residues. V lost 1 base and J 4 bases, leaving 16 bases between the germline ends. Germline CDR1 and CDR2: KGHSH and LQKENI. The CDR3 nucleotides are TGTGCCAGCTCACCACTGGCCAGGGCCATGGGTAATGAAAAACTGTTTTTT. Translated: CASSPLARAMGNEKLFF. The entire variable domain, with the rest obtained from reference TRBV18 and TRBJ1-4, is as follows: NAGVMQNPRHLVRRRGQEARLRCSPMKGHSHVYWYRQLPEEGLKFMVYLQKENIIDESGMPKERFSAEFPKEGPSILRIQQVVRGDSAAYFCASSPLARAMGNEKLFFGSGTQLSVL.

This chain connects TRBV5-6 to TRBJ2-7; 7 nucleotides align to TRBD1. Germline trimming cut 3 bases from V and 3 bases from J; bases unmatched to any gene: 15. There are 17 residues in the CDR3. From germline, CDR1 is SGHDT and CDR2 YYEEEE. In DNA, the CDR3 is TGTGCCAGCAGCTCGACGGCAGACTGGACAGGAGGCTACGAGCAGTACTTC. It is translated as CASSSTADWTGGYEQYF.

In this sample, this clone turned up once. The CDR3 reads CASSEHRAAYEQYF. The CDR3 DNA is TGTGCCAGCAGTGAGCACAGGGCTGCATACGAGCAGTACTTC. The gene calls are TRBV6-1 and TRBJ2-5, with D perhaps TRBD1 (6 bases). The DNA matches TRBJ2-7 better at its end, which makes the J call doubtful. Germline CDR1 MNHNS, CDR2 SASEGT. The CDR3 sequence is 14 residues long.

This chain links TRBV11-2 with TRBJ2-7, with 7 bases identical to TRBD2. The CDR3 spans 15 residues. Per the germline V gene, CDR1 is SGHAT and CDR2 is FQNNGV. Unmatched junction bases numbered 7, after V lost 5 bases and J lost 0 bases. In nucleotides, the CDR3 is TGTGCCAGCAGCCCCCTAGCGGTCAGCTCCTACGAGCAGTACGTC. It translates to CASSPLAVSSYEQYV.

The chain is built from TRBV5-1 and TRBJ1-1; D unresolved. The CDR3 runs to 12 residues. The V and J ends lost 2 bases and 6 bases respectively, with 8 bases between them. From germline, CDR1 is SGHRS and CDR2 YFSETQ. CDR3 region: CASSFPDAEAFF. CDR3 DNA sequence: TGCGCCAGCAGCTTCCCCGACGCTGAAGCTTTCTTT.

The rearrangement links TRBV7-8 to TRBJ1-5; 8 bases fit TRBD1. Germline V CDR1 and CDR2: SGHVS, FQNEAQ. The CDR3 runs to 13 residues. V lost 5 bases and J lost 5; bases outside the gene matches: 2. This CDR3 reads CASSPDRDQPQHF. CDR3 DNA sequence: TGTGCCAGCAGCCCGGACAGGGATCAGCCCCAGCATTTT.